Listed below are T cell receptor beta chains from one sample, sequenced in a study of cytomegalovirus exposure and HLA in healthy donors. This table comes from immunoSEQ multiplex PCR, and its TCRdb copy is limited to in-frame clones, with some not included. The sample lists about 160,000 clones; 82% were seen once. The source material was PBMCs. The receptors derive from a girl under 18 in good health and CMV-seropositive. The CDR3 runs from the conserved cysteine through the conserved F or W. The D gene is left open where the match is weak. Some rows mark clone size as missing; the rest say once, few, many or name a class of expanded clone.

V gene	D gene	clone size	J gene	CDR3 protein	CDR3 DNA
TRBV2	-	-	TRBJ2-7	CASSDPEEATYEQYF	TGTGCCAGCAGTGATCCCGAGGAAGCAACCTACGAGCAGTACTTC
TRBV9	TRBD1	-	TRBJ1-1	CASSVGVQGANTEAFF	TGTGCCAGCAGCGTAGGAGTACAGGGGGCTAACACTGAAGCTTTCTTT
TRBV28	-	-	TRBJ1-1	CASSLVGEGDTEAFF	TGTGCCAGCAGTTTGGTAGGGGAGGGAGACACTGAAGCTTTCTTT
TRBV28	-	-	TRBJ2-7	CASSLHRLGRSGYEQYF	TGTGCCAGCAGTTTACACCGACTAGGAAGGAGCGGCTACGAGCAGTACTTC
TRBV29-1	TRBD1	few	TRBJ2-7	CSALQGALLDEQYF	TGCAGCGCGCTACAGGGGGCTCTCTTGGACGAGCAGTACTTC
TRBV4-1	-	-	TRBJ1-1	CASSQLFRGKDTEAFF	TGCGCCAGCAGCCAATTGTTTAGGGGGAAAGACACTGAAGCTTTCTTT
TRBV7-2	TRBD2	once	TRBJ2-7	CASSTSSGSYEQYF	TGTGCCAGCAGCACCTCTAGCGGGAGCTACGAGCAGTACTTC
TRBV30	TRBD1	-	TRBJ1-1	CAWSPAQGFDTEAFF	TGTGCCTGGAGTCCGGCACAGGGGTTCGATACTGAAGCTTTCTTT
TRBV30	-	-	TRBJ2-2	CAWSVVGYSSAGELFF	TGTGCCTGGAGTGTTGTTGGGTACAGTAGCGCCGGGGAGCTGTTTTTT
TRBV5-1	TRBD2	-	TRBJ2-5	CASSITSGVSETQYF	TGCGCCAGCAGCATTACTAGCGGGGTTAGCGAGACCCAGTACTTC
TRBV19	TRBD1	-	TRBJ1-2	CASTITWGTGGVGYTF	TGTGCCAGTACCATAACATGGGGGACAGGCGGCGTGGGCTACACCTTC
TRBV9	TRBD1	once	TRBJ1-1	CASSVVGQGMNTEAFF	TGTGCCAGCAGCGTAGTTGGACAGGGGATGAACACTGAAGCTTTCTTT
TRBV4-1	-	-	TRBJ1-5	CASSQGLRSNQPQHF	TGCGCCAGCAGCCAAGGCCTCAGGAGCAATCAGCCCCAGCATTTT
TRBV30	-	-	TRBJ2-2	CAWSLLGDLTGELFF	TGTGCCTGGAGTCTTTTAGGAGACCTCACCGGGGAGCTGTTTTTT
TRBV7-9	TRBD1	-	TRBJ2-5	CASSWGTGGGQETQYF	TGTGCCAGCAGCTGGGGGACAGGGGGCGGACAAGAGACCCAGTACTTC
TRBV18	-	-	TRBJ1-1	CASSPEGGGTEAFF	TGTGCCAGCTCACCAGAGGGTGGTGGCACTGAAGCTTTCTTT
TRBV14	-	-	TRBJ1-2	CASSPGWLAGGYTF	TGTGCCAGCAGCCCAGGTTGGCTAGCGGGTGGCTACACCTTC
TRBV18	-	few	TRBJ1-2	CASSPYRVDYGYTF	TGTGCCAGCTCACCATACAGGGTTGACTATGGCTACACCTTC
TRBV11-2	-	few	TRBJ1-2	CASSLDAGAYGYTF	TGTGCCAGCAGCTTAGATGCAGGGGCTTATGGCTACACCTTC
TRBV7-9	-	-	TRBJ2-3	CASSLGRRVSADTQYF	TGTGCCAGCAGCTTAGGGAGGAGAGTGTCGGCAGATACGCAGTATTTT
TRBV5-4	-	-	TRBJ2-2	CASSSLGPGDTGELFF	TGTGCCAGCAGCTCGTTGGGCCCTGGTGACACCGGGGAGCTGTTTTTT
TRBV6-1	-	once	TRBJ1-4	CASNKEGGDEKLFF	TGTGCCAGCAACAAAGAAGGGGGTGATGAAAAACTGTTTTTT
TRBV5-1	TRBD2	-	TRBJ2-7	CASSRSSGGDSYEQYF	TGCGCCAGCAGCCGCTCTAGCGGGGGGGACTCCTACGAGCAGTACTTC
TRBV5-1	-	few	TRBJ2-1	CASSILNVGGHNEQFF	TGCGCCAGCAGCATACTGAACGTAGGAGGGCACAATGAGCAGTTCTTC
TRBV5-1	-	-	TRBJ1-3	CASSPGSFSGNTIYF	TGCGCCAGCAGCCCCGGGTCTTTCTCTGGAAACACCATATATTTT
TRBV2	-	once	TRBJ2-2	CASSGQSALTGELFF	TGTGCCAGCAGCGGACAATCGGCCCTCACCGGGGAGCTGTTTTTT
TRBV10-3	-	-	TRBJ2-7	CAISEGSATGAYEQYF	TGTGCCATCAGTGAGGGCTCGGCGACAGGAGCCTACGAGCAGTACTTC
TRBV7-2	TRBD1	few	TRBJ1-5	CASSPTGVIGNQPQHF	TGTGCCAGCAGCCCGACAGGGGTAATCGGCAATCAGCCCCAGCATTTT
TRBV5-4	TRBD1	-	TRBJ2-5	CASSSKTSGTGGLETQYF	TGTGCCAGCAGCTCGAAAACAAGCGGGACAGGGGGCCTAGAGACCCAGTACTTC
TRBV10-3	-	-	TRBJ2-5	CAISERYEASGETQYF	TGTGCCATCAGTGAGAGATACGAGGCTTCGGGGGAGACCCAGTACTTC
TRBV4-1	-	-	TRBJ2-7	CASSQAEGGGYEQYF	TGCGCCAGCAGCCAGGCCGAGGGAGGAGGCTACGAGCAGTACTTC
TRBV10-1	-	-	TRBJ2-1	CASSLTRGASYNEQFF	TGCGCCAGCAGTCTTACCCGGGGGGCTTCTTACAATGAGCAGTTCTTC
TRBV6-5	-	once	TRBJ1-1	CASSYQEGPDTEAFF	TGTGCCAGCAGTTACCAGGAGGGGCCCGACACTGAAGCTTTCTTT
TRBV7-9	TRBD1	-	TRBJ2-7	CASSSRDSSYEQYF	TGTGCCAGCAGCTCCCGGGACAGCTCCTACGAGCAGTACTTC
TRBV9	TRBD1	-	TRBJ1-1	CASSGGKQGENTEAFF	TGTGCCAGCAGCGGGGGAAAACAGGGGGAGAACACTGAAGCTTTCTTT
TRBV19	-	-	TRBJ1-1	CASTKGGMNTEAFF	TGTGCCAGTACCAAAGGGGGTATGAACACTGAAGCTTTCTTT
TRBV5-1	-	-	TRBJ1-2	CASSFSGNGYTF	TGCGCCAGCAGTTTTTCGGGGAATGGCTACACCTTC
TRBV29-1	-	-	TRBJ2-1	CSVEDFGENEQFF	TGCAGCGTTGAAGATTTCGGGGAAAATGAGCAGTTCTTC
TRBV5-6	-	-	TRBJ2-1	CASSFSLPNEQFF	TGTGCCAGCAGCTTCTCTCTCCCCAATGAGCAGTTCTTC
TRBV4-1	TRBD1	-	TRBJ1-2	CASSQPHRGRVDGYTF	TGCGCCAGCAGCCAACCGCACAGGGGGCGAGTAGATGGCTACACCTTC